The clone carrying this TCR beta chain was picked up a small number of times. The antigen remains unidentified. Trimming cost V 4 bases and J 7 bases; bases outside gene matches: 4. Looked up from germline, CDR1 is SGHDN and CDR2 is FVKESK. This CDR3 is built from 13 residues. This record comes from a study of identical twins. MiXCR was run by TCRdb on the 5' RACE reads, yielding one entry per CDR3 protein. The table lists approximately 500,000 distinct CDR3 sequences, 15% of them singletons. The study's findings and limits: Weaker excess twin sharing was seen among beta out-of-frame sequences.

These data also featured in a second study, about yellow fever vaccine responses in identical twins.

This rearrangement joins TRBV14 to TRBJ2-7; the match to TRBD2 covers 10 bases. Material: CD4+ T cells sorted from blood. This sequence was found in a woman between 18 and 29 years old in good health. CDR3 region: CASSLRLAGEQYF. CDR3 in DNA: TGTGCCAGCAGCCTAAGACTAGCGGGTGAGCAGTACTTC.